This T cell receptor (beta chain) was captured in a study of CD8 T cells in Susac syndrome. Trimming cost V 6 bases and J 2 bases, with 8 bases left between them. The CDR3 covers 12 residues. CDR1 MNHEY and CDR2 SVGAGI come from the germline V gene. When the RNA was reverse transcribed, random hexamers were used with an input of roughly 0.5 to 1 ug. Each CDR3 protein gets one entry after TCRdb re-called the immunoSEQ multiplex PCR reads with MiXCR. The table shows around 53,000 distinct CDR3 sequences, with 85% to 95% occurring only once. Sequences were obtained from CD8+ T cells from PBMCs. This rearrangement joins TRBV6-5 to TRBJ2-7, with D possibly TRBD2 on 5 matching bases. This clonotype was sampled from a human donor with Susac syndrome. CDR3 nucleotides: TGTGCCAGCAGAGAGGGTGCCTACGAGCAGTACTTC. It specifies CASREGAYEQYF.